The 4 T cell receptor beta chains below come from one sample, sequenced in a study of blood T cell repertoires in COVID-19. Using immunoSEQ multiplex PCR, the repertoire was profiled, and TCRdb retains in-frame clones only, with some absent. The sample yields approximately 200,000 clones, less than 90% seen once. Material: peripheral blood. The receptors originated from a man aged 65 to 79 with acute or convalescent COVID-19.

The CDR3 spells CASSLTGMGTGELFF. The CDR3 DNA sequence: TGTGCCAGCTCACTCACAGGGATGGGCACCGGGGAGCTGTTTTTT. The chain couples TRBV18 to TRBJ2-2; TRBD1 might be the D (6 bases). Per the germline V gene, CDR1 is KGHSH and CDR2 is LQKENI. V gave up 4 bases and J gave up 4 bases, with 13 bases separating them. This CDR3 spans 15 amino acids.

V is TRBV10-2 and J is TRBJ1-6, with TRBD1 matching over 7 bases. The CDR3 has 16 amino acids. Trimming at V came to 5 bases and at J to 7 bases, leaving 11 bases not matched to a gene. The germline V gene encodes CDR1 WSHSY and CDR2 SAAADI. This CDR3 is CASSTGDGIGNSPLHF. In DNA, the CDR3 is TGCGCCAGCAGTACAGGGGATGGAATTGGGAATTCACCCCTCCACTTT.

The chain is built from TRBV4-3 and TRBJ1-1, with D unclear. With 0 bases removed from V and 8 bases from J, the gap between germline ends came to 10 bases. The CDR3 is 13 residues long. Germline CDR1 reads LGHNA; CDR2 reads YSLEER. The CDR3 DNA is TGCGCCAGCAGCCAAGATCTGGCCGGGGAAGCTTTCTTT. Protein: CASSQDLAGEAFF.

The CDR3 loop is CASSLRTGGGNEQFF. CDR3 sequence (DNA): TGCGCCAGCAGCTTGCGTACAGGGGGCGGGAATGAGCAGTTCTTC. The chain couples TRBV5-1 to TRBJ2-1; 9 bases match TRBD1. Looked up from germline, CDR1 is SGHRS and CDR2 is YFSETQ. The CDR3 length is 15 residues. Losses at the gene ends were 1 base for V and 7 bases for J; bases not matched to a gene: 6. Variable domain in full (rest from reference TRBV5-1 and TRBJ2-1): KAGVTQTPRYLIKTRGQQVTLSCSPISGHRSVSWYQQTPGQGLQFLFEYFSETQRNKGNFPGRFSGRQFSNSRSEMNVSTLELGDSALYLCASSLRTGGGNEQFFGPGTRLTVL.